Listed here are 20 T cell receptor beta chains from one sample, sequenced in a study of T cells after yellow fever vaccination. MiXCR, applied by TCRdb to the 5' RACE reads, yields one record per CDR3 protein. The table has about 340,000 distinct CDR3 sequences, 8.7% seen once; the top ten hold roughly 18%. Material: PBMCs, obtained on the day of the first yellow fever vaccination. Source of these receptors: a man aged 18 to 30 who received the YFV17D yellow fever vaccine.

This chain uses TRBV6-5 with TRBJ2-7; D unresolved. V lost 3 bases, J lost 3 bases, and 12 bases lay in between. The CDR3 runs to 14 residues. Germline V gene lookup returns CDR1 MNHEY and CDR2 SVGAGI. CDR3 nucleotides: TGTGCCAGCAGTTATATGAGAACCTTCTACGAGCAGTACTTC. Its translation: CASSYMRTFYEQYF.

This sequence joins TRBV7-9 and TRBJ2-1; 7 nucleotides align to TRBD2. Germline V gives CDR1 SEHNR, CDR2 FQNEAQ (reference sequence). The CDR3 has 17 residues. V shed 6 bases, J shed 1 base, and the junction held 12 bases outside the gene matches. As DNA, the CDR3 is TGTGCCAGCAGGCCCCTTATGGTGCGGGGGTCCTACAATGAGCAGTTCTTC. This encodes CASRPLMVRGSYNEQFF.

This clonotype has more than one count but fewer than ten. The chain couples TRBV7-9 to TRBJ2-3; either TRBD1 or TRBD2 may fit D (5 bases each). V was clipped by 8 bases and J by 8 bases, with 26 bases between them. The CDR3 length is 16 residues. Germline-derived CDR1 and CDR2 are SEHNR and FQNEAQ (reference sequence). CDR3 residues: CASGRVGPSNIRTQYF. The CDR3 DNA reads TGTGCCAGCGGGCGAGTGGGACCATCTAACATTCGTACGCAGTATTTT.

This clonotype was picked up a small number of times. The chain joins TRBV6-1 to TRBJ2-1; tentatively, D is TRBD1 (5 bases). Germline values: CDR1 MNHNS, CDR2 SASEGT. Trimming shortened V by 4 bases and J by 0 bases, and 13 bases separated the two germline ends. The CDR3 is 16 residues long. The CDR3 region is CASSGQTATSYNEQFF. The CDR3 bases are TGTGCCAGCAGTGGCCAGACAGCCACCTCCTACAATGAGCAGTTCTTC.

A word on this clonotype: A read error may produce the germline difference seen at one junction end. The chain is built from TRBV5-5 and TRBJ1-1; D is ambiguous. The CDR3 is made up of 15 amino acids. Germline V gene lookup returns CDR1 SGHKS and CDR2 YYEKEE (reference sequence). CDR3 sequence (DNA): TGTGCCAGCAGCTTGTGGGGAGGTGAGAACAATGAAGCTTTCTTT. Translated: CASSLWGGENNEAFF.

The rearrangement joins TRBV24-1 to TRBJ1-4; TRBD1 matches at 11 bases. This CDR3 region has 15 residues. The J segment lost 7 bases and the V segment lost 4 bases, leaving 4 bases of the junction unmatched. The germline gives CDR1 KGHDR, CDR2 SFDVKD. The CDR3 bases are TGTGCCACCAGTGACTCGGGACAGGGGGGTGAAAAACTGTTTTTT. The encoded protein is CATSDSGQGGEKLFF.

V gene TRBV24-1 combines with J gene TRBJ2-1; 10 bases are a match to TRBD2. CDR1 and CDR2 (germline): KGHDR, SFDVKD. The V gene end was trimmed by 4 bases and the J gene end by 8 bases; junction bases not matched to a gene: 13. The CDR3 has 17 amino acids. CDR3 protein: CATSDRAGGPVMDEQFF. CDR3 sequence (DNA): TGTGCCACCAGTGACCGAGCGGGGGGGCCTGTAATGGATGAGCAGTTCTTC.

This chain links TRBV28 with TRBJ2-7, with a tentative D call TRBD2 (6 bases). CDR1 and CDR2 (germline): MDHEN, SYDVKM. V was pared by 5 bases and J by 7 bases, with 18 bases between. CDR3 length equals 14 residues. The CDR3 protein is CASSPLRGRGEQYV. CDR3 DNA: TGTGCCAGCAGTCCCCTCCGCGGCCGGGGGGAGCAGTACGTC.

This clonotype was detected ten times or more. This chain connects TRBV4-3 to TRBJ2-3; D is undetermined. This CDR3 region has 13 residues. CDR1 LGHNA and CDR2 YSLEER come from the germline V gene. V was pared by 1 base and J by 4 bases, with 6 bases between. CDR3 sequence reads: CASSQGRPDTQYF. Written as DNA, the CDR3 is TGCGCCAGCAGCCAAGGCCGTCCAGATACGCAGTATTTT.

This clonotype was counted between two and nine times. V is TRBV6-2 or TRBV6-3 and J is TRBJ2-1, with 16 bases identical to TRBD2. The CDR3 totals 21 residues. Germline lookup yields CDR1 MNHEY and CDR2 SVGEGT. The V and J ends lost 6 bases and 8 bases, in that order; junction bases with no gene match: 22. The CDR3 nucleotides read TGTGCCAGCAGGCGAAACCCAGGGACTAGCGGGGGGGCTATTCGTCGTGATGAGCAGTTCTTC. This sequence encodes CASRRNPGTSGGAIRRDEQFF.

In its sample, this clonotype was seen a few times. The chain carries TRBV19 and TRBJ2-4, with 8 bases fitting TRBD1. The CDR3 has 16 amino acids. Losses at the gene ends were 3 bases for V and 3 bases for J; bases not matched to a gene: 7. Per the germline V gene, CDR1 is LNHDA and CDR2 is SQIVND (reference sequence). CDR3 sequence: CASSIGQGAGKNIQYF. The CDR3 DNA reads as TGTGCCAGTAGTATTGGGCAGGGGGCTGGCAAAAACATTCAGTACTTC.

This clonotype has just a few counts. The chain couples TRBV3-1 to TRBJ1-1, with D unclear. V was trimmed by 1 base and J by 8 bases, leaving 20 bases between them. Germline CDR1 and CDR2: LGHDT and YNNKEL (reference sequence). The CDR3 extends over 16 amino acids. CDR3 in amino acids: CASSQGLGRTPEEAFF. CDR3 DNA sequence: TGTGCCAGCAGCCAAGGTTTGGGCCGCACCCCCGAGGAAGCTTTCTTT.

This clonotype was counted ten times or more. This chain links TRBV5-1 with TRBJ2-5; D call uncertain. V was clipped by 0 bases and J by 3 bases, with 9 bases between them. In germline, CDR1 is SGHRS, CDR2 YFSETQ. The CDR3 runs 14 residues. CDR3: CASSLGAGEETQYF. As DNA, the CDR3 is TGCGCCAGCAGCTTGGGAGCAGGCGAAGAGACCCAGTACTTC.

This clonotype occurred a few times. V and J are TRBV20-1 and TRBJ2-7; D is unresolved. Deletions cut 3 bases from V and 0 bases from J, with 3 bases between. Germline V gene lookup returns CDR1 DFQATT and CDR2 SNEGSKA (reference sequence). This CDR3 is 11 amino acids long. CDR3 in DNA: TGCAGTGCTAGCGGCTCCTACGAGCAGTACGTC. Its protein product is CSASGSYEQYV.

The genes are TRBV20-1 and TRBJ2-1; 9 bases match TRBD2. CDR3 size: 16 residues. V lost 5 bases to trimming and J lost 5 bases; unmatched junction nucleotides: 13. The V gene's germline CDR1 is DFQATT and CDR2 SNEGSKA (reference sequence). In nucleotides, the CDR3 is TGCAGTGCTCTACATCAGGCGGGGGGGTTTGACAATGAGCAGTTCTTC. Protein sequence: CSALHQAGGFDNEQFF.

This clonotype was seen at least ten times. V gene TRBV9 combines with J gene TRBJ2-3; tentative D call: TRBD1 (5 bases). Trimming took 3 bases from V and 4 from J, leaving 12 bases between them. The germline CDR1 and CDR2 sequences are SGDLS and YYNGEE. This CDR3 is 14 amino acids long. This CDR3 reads CASSESGAADTQYF. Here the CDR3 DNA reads TGTGCCAGCAGCGAGAGTGGGGCGGCAGATACGCAGTATTTT.

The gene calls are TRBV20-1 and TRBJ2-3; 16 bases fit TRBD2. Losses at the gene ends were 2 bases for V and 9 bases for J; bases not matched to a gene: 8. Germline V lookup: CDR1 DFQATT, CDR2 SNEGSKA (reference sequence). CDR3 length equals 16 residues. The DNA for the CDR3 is TGCAGTGCTAGACTTGGGACTAGCGGGGGGGATTGGACGCAGTATTTT. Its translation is CSARLGTSGGDWTQYF.

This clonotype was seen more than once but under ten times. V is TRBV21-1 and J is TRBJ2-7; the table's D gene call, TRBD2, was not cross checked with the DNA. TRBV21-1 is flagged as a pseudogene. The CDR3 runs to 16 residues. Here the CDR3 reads CASSKKLTREILGQYV. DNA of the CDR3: TGTGCCAGCAGCAAAAAATTAACTAGGGAAATTTTAGGGCAGTACGTC.

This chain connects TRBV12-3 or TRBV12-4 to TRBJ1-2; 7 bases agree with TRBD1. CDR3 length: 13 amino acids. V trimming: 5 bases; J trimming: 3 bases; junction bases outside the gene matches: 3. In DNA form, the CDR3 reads TGTGCCAGCAGTCGGGACAGCTACTATGGCTACACCTTC. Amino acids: CASSRDSYYGYTF.

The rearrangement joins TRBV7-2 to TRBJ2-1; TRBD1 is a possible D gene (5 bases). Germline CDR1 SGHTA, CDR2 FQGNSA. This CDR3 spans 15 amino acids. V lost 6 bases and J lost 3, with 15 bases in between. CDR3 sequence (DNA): TGTGCCAGCAGTCGTACAGGCGACTTCTACAATGAGCAGTTCTTC. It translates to CASSRTGDFYNEQFF.